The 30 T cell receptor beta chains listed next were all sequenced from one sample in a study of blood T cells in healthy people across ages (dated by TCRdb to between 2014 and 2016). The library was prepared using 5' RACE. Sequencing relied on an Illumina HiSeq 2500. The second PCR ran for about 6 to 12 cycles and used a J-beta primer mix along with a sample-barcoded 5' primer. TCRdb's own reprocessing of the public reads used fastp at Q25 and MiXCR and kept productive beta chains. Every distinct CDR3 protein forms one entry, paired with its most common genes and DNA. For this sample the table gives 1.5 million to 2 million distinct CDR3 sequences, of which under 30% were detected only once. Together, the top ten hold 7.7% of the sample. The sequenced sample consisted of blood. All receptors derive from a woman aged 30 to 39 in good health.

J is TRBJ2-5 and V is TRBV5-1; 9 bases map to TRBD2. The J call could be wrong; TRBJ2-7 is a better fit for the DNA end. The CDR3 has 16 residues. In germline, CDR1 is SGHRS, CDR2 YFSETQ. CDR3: CASSLAGGRAGYEQYF. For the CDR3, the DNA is TGCGCCAGCAGCTTGGCGGGCGGGAGGGCCGGCTACGAGCAGTACTTC.

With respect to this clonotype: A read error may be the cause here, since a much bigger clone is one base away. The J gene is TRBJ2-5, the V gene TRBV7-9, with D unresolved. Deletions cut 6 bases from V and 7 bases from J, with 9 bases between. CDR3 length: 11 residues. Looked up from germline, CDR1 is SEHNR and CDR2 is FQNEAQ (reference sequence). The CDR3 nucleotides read TGTGCCAGCAGGGCGTTGGGGACCCAGTACTTC. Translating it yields CASRALGTQYF.

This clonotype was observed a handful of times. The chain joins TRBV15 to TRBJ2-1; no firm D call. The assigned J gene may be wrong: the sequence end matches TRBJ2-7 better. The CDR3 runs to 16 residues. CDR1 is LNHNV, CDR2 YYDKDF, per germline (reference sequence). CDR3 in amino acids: CATSRDVNRTYNEQYF. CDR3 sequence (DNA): TGTGCCACCAGCAGAGACGTGAATCGAACCTACAATGAGCAGTACTTC.

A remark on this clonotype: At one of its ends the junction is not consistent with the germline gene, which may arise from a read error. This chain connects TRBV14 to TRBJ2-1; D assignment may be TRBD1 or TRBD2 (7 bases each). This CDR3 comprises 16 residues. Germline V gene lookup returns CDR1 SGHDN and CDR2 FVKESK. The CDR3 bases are TGTGCCAGCAGCCGGGGGAGGGACAGTTCCTACAATGAGCGGTTCTTC. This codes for CASSRGRDSSYNERFF.

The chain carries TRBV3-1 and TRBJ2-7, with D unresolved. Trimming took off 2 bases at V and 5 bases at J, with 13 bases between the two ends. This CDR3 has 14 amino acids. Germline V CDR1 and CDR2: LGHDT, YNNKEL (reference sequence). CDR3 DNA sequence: TGTGCCAGCAGCCAAAACTTTATGGGGAACGAGCAGTACTTC. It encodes CASSQNFMGNEQYF.

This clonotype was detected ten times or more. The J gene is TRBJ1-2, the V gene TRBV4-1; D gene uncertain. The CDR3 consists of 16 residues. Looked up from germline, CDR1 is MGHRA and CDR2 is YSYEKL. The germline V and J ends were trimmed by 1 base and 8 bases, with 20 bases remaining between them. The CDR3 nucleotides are TGCGCCAGCAGCCAAGCGCACCCACCCGGGCCAAAGGGCTACACCTTC. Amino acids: CASSQAHPPGPKGYTF.

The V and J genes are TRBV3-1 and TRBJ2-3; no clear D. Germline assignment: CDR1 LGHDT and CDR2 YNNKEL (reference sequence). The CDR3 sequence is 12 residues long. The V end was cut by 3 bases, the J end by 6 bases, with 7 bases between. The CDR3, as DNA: TGTGCCAGCAGCCACGACGTTGATACGCAGTATTTT. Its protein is CASSHDVDTQYF.

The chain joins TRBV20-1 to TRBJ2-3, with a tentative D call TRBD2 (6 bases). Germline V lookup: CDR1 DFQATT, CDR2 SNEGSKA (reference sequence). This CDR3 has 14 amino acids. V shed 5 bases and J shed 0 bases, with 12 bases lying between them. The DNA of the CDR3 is TGCAGTGCTGAACTAGCTTCGAGCACAGATACGCAGTATTTT. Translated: CSAELASSTDTQYF.

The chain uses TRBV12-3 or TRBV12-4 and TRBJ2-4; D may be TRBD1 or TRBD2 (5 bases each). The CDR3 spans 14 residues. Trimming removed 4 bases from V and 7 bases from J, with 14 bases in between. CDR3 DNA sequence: TGTGCCAGCAGTTGGGATCCGGGACGGAACATTCAGTACTTC. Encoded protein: CASSWDPGRNIQYF.

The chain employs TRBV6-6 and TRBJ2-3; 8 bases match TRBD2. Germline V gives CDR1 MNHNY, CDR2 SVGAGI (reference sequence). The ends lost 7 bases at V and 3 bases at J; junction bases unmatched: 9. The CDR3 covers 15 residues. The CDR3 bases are TGTGCCAGCAACCCGGGGCGGGGGGCTACAGATACGCAGTATTTT. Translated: CASNPGRGATDTQYF.

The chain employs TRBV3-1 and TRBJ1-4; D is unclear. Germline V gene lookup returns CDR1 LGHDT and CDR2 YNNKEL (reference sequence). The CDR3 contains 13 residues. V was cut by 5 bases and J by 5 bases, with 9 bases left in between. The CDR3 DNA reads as TGTGCCAGCAGCTTTCGACACAATGAAAAACTGTTTTTT. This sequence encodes CASSFRHNEKLFF. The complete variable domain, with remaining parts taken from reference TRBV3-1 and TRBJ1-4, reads DTAVSQTPKYLVTQMGNDKSIKCEQNLGHDTMYWYKQDSKKFLKIMFSYNNKELIINETVPNRFSPKSPDKAHLNLHINSLELGDSAVYFCASSFRHNEKLFFGSGTQLSVL.

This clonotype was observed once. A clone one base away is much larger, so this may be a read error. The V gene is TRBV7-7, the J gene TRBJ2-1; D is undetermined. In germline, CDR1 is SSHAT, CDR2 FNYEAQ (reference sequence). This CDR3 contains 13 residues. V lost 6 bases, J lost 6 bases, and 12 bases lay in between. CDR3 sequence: CASRQTILNEQFF. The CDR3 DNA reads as TGTGCCAGCAGGCAGACCATTCTCAATGAGCAGTTCTTC.

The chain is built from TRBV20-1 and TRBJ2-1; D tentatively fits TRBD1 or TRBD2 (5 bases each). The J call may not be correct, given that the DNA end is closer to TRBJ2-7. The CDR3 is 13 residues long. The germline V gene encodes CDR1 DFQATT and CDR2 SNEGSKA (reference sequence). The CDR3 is CSPKDSGRNEQYF. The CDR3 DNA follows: TGCAGTCCAAAGGACTCAGGGCGCAATGAGCAGTACTTC.

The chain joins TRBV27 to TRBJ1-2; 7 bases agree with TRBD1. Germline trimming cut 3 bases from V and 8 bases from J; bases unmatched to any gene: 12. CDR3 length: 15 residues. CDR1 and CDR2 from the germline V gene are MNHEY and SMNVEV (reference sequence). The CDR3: CASSLTTGSLWGYTF. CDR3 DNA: TGTGCCAGCAGTTTGACGACAGGGAGCCTCTGGGGCTACACCTTC.

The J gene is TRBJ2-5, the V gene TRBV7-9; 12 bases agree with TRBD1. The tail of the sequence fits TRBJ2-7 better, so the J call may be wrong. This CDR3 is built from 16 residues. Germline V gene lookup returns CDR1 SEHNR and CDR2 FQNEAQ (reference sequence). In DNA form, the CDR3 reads TGTGCCAGCAGCGACGGGACAGGGGGCATGAGATACGAGCAGTACTTC. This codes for CASSDGTGGMRYEQYF.

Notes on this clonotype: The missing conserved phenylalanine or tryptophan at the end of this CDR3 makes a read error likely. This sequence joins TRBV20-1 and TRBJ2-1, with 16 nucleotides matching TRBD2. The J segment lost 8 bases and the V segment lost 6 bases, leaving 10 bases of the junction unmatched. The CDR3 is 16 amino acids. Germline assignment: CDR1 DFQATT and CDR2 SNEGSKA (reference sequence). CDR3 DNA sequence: TGCAGTGCATCCACCGGGACTAGCGGGGGGGCTGATGAGCAGTTCGTC. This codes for CSASTGTSGGADEQFV.

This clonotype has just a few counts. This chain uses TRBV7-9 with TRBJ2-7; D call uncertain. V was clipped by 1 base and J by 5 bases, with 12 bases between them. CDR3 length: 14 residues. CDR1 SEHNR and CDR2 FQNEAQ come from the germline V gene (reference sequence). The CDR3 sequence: CASSLGSSLDEQYF. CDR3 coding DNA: TGTGCCAGCAGCTTAGGTTCTAGTCTCGACGAGCAGTACTTC.

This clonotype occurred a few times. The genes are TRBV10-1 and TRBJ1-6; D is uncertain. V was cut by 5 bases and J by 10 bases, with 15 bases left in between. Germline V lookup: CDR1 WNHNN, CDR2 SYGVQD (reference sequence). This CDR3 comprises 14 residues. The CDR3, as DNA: TGCGCCAGCAGTAGGGATAGTCGGCAATCACCCCTCCACTTT. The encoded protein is CASSRDSRQSPLHF.

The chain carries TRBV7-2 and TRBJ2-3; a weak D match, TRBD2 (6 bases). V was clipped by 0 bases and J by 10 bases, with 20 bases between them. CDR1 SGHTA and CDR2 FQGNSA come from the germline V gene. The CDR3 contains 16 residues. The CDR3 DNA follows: TGTGCCAGCAGCTTAGCTAGCGCCCGAGGAGGGCAGGCGCAGTATTTT. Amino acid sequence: CASSLASARGGQAQYF.

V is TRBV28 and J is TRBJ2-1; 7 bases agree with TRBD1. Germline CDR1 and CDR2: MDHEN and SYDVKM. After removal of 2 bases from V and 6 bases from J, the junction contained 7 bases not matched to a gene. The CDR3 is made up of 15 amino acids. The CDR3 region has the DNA TGTGCCAGCAGTTTACCCGGACAGGTGGGCAATGAGCAGTTCTTC. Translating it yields CASSLPGQVGNEQFF.

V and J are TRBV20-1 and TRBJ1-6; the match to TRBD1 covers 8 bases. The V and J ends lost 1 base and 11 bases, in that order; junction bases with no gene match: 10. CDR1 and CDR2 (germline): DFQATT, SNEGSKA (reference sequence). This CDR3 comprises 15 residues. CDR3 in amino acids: CSARVGGQENTPLHF. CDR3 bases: TGCAGTGCTAGAGTGGGGGGACAGGAAAACACACCCCTCCACTTT.

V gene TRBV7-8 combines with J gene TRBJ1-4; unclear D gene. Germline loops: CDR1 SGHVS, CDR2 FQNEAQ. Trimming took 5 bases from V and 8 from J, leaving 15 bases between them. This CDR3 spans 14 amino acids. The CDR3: CASSLTPMAEKLFF. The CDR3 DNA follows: TGTGCCAGCAGCCTGACACCGATGGCAGAAAAACTGTTTTTT.

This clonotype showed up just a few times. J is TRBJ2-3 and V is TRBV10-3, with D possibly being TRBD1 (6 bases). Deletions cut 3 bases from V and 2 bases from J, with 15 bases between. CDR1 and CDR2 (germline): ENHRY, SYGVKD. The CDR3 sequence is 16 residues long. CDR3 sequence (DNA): TGTGCCATCAGTGACGTGACAGGTCGTTCCACAGATACGCAGTATTTT. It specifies CAISDVTGRSTDTQYF.

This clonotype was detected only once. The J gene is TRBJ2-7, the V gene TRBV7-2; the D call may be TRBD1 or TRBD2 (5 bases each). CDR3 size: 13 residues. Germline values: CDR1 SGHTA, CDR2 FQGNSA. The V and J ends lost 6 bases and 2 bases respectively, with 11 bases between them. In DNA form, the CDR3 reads TGTGCCAGCAGGGTTGGGGGAACCTACGAGCAGTACTTC. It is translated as CASRVGGTYEQYF.

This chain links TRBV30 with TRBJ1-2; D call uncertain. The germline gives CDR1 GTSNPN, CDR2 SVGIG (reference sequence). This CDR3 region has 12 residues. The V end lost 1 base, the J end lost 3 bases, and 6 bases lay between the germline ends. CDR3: CAWSAWDYGYTF. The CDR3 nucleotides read TGTGCCTGGAGTGCGTGGGACTATGGCTACACCTTC.

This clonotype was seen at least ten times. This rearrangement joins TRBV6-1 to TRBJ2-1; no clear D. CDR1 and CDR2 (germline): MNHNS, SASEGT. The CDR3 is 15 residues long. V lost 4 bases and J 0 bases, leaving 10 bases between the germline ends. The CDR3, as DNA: TGTGCCAGCAGTGTTGTCGCGTCCTCCTACAATGAGCAGTTCTTC. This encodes CASSVVASSYNEQFF.

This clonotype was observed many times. CDR3 nucleotide sequence: TGCAGTGCTAAGGGTTCAGGGGGCGTCGACGAGCAGTACTTC. It codes for CSAKGSGGVDEQYF. The V and J genes are TRBV20-1 and TRBJ2-7, with 8 bases identical to TRBD1. The V gene's germline CDR1 is DFQATT and CDR2 SNEGSKA (reference sequence). The ends lost 4 bases at V and 5 bases at J; junction bases unmatched: 10. The CDR3 extends over 14 amino acids.

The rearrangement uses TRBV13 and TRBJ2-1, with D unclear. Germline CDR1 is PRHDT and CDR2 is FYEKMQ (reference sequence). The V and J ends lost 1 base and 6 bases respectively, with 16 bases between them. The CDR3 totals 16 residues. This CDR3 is CASSLEPPSPANEQFF. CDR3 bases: TGTGCCAGCAGCTTAGAGCCCCCCAGCCCGGCCAATGAGCAGTTCTTC.

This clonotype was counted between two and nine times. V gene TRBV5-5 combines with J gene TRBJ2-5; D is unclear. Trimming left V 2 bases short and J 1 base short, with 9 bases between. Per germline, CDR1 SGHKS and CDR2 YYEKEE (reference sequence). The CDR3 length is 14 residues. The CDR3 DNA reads TGTGCCAGCAGCTTCCGACACTTCCAAGAGACCCAGTACTTC. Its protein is CASSFRHFQETQYF.

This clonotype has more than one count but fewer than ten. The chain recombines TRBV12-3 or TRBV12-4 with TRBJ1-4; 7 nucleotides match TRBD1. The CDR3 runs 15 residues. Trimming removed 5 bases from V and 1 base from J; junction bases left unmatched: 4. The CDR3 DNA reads TGTGCCAGCAGTCGACAGGGCTTAACTAATGAAAAACTGTTTTTT. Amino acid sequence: CASSRQGLTNEKLFF.